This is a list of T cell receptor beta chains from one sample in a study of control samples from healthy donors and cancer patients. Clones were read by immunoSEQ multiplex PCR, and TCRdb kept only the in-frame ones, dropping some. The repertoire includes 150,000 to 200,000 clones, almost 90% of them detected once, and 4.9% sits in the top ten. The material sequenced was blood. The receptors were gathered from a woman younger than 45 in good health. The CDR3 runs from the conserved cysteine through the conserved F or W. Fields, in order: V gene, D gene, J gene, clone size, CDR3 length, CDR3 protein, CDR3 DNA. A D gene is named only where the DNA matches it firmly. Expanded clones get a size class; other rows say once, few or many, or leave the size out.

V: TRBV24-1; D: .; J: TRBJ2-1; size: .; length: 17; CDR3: CATSDWGSGFSYNEQFF; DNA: TGTGCCACCAGTGATTGGGGATCGGGTTTCTCCTACAATGAGCAGTTCTTC
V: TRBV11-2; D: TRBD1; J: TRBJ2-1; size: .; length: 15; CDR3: CASSVGQGAIYEQFF; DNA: TGTGCCAGCAGTGTCGGACAGGGGGCCATCTATGAGCAGTTCTTC
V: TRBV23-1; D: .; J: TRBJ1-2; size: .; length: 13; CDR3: CASSGQPPYGYTF; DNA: TGCGCCAGCAGTGGGCAGCCCCCCTATGGCTACACCTTC
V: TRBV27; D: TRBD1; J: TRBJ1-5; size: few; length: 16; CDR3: CASSAYAGTDNQPQHF; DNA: TGTGCCAGCAGTGCCTATGCGGGGACAGATAATCAGCCCCAGCATTTT
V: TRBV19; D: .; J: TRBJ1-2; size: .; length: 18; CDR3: CASSVRGTDNPGNYGYTF; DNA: TGTGCCAGTAGTGTACGAGGGACGGATAATCCCGGGAACTATGGCTACACCTTC
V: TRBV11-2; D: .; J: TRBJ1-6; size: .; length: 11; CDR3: CASSSNSPLHF; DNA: TGTGCCAGCAGCTCAAATTCACCCCTCCACTTT
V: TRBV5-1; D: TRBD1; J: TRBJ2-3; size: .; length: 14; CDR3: CASSRRQGWDTQYF; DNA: TGCGCCAGCAGCCGACGACAGGGGTGGGATACGCAGTATTTT
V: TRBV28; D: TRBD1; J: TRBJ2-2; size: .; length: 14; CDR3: CASTPQGAVGELFF; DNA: TGTGCCAGCACCCCACAGGGGGCGGTCGGGGAGCTGTTTTTT
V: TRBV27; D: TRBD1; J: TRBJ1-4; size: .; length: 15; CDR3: CASSRGTVLGEKLFF; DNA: TGTGCCAGCAGTAGGGGGACAGTCCTTGGGGAAAAACTGTTTTTT
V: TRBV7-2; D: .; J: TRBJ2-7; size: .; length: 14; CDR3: CASSLEPHRNEQYF; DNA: TGTGCCAGCAGCTTAGAACCCCATCGCAACGAGCAGTACTTC
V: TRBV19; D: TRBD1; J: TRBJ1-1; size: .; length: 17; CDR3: CASSIAGQGLLSTEAFF; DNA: TGTGCCAGTAGTATTGCGGGACAGGGCCTTTTGAGCACTGAAGCTTTCTTT
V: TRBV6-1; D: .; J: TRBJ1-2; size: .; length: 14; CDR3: CASSEASANYGYTF; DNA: TGTGCCAGCAGTGAAGCGAGCGCTAACTATGGCTACACCTTC
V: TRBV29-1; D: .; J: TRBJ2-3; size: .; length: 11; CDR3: CSGKGTDTQYF; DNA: TGCAGCGGGAAAGGCACAGATACGCAGTATTTT
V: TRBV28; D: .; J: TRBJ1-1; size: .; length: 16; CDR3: CASSLTGRIVDTEAFF; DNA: TGTGCCAGCAGTCTAACAGGGAGGATTGTGGACACTGAAGCTTTCTTT
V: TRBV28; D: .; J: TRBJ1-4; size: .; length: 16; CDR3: CASTSAGLGTNEKLFF; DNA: TGTGCCAGCACCTCCGCGGGCCTTGGGACTAATGAAAAACTGTTTTTT
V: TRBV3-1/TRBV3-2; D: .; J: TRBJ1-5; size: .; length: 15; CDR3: CASSQDYGGRQPQHF; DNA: TGTGCCAGCAGCCAAGATTACGGGGGCAGGCAGCCCCAGCATTTT
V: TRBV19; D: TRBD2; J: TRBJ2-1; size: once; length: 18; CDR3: CASSIDSPGTSGRDEQFF; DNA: TGTGCCAGTAGTATAGATTCTCCGGGGACTAGCGGGAGAGATGAGCAGTTCTTC
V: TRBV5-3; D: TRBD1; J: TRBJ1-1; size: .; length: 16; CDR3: CARSSGTGGKSAEAFF; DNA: TGTGCCAGAAGCTCCGGGACAGGGGGCAAGTCAGCTGAAGCTTTCTTT
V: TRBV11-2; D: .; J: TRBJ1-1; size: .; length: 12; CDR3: CASSFKNTEAFF; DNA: TGTGCCAGCAGCTTTAAGAACACTGAAGCTTTCTTT
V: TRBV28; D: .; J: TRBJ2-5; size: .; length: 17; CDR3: CASIDNLPGPVQETQYF; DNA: TGTGCCAGCATTGACAATCTACCGGGACCAGTGCAAGAGACCCAGTACTTC
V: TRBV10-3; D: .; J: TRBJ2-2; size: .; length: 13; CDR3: CAISGVATGELFF; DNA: TGTGCCATCAGTGGGGTGGCCACCGGGGAGCTGTTTTTT
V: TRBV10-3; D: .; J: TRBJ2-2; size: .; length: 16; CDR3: CAISEPAEANTGELFF; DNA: TGTGCCATCAGTGAGCCGGCCGAAGCGAACACCGGGGAGCTGTTTTTT
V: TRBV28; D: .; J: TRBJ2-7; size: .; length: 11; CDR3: CASGYSYEQYF; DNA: TGTGCCAGCGGGTACTCCTACGAGCAGTACTTC
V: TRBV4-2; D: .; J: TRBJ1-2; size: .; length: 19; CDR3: CASSQVFSDGFPMMRGYTF; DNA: TGTGCCAGCAGCCAAGTATTTAGTGACGGGTTCCCGATGATGCGTGGCTACACCTTC
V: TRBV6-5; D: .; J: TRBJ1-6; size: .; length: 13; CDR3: CASSWTGNSPLHF; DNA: TGTGCCAGCAGTTGGACGGGGAATTCACCCCTCCACTTT
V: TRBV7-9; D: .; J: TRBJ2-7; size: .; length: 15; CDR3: CASSPIGLGPYEQYF; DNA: TGTGCCAGCAGCCCCATCGGGCTTGGACCCTACGAGCAGTACTTC
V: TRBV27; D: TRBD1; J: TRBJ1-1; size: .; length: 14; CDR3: CASSSGQGVTEAFF; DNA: TGTGCCAGCAGTTCCGGACAGGGTGTGACTGAAGCTTTCTTT
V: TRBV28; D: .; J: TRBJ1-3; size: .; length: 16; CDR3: CASRARDTYSGNTIYF; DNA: TGTGCCAGCAGGGCCAGGGACACTTACTCTGGAAACACCATATATTTT
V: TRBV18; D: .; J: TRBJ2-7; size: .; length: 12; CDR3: CASLGPSYEQYF; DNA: TGTGCCTCCCTCGGGCCCTCCTACGAGCAGTACTTC
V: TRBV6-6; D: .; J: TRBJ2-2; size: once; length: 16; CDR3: CASSYEGIQNTGELFF; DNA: TGTGCCAGCAGTTACGAAGGGATCCAGAACACCGGGGAGCTGTTTTTT
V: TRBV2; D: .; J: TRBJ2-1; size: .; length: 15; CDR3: CASSVSRDSHNEQFF; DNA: TGTGCCAGCAGTGTGAGTCGAGACTCACACAATGAGCAGTTCTTC
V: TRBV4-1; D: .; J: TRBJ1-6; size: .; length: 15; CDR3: CASSPTETYNSPLHF; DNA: TGCGCCAGCAGCCCGACGGAAACCTATAATTCACCCCTCCACTTT
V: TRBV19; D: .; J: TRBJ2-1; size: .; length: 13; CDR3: CASSSGVYNEQFF; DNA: TGTGCCAGTAGTTCCGGGGTCTACAATGAGCAGTTCTTC
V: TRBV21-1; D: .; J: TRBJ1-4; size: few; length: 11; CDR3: CASSKNEKLFF; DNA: TGTGCCAGCAGCAAAAACGAAAAACTGTTTTTT
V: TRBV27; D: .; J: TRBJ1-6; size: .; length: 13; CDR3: CASSRQINSPLHF; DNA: TGTGCCAGCAGCAGACAGATAAATTCACCCCTCCACTTT
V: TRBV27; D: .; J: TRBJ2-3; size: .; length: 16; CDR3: CASSLYTGGEGDTQYF; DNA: TGTGCCAGCAGTTTATACACAGGCGGGGAAGGGGATACGCAGTATTTT
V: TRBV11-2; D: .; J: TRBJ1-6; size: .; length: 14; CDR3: CASSSRYRDSPLHF; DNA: TGTGCCAGCAGCTCGCGTTACAGGGATTCACCCCTCCACTTT
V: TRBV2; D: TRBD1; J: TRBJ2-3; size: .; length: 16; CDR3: CASSESDRGVEDTQYF; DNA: TGTGCCAGCAGTGAGAGTGACAGGGGCGTAGAAGATACGCAGTATTTT
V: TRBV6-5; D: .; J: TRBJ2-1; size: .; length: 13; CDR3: CASSYQGYNEQFF; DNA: TGTGCCAGCAGTTATCAGGGATACAATGAGCAGTTCTTC
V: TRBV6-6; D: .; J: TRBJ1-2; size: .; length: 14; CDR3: CASSYSNTAYGYTF; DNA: TGTGCCAGCAGTTACTCGAATACAGCCTATGGCTACACCTTC
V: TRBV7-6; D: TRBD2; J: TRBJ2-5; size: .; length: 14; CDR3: CASSHRLARETQYF; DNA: TGTGCCAGCAGCCACAGACTAGCTCGAGAGACCCAGTACTTC
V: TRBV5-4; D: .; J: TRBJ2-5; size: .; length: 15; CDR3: CASSLSPGHGETQYF; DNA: TGTGCCAGCAGCTTGTCCCCGGGACACGGGGAGACCCAGTACTTC
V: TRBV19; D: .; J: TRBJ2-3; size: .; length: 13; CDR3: CASQYTGTDTQYF; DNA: TGTGCCAGTCAATACACGGGGACAGATACGCAGTATTTT
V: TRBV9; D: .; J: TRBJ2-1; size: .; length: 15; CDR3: CASSLEGRSYNEQFF; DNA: TGTGCCAGCAGCCTGGAGGGCCGGAGCTACAATGAGCAGTTCTTC
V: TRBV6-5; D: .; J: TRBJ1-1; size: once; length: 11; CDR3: CATTWGTEAFF; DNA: TGTGCCACCACATGGGGCACTGAAGCTTTCTTT
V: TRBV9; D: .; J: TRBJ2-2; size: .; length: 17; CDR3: CASSLSQYLGNTGELFF; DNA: TGTGCCAGCAGCCTCAGCCAGTACTTGGGGAACACCGGGGAGCTGTTTTTT
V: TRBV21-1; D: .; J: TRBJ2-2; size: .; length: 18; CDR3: CASSKAGRDSSNTGELFF; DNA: TGTGCCAGCAGCAAAGCAGGGAGGGACAGTTCGAACACCGGGGAGCTGTTTTTT